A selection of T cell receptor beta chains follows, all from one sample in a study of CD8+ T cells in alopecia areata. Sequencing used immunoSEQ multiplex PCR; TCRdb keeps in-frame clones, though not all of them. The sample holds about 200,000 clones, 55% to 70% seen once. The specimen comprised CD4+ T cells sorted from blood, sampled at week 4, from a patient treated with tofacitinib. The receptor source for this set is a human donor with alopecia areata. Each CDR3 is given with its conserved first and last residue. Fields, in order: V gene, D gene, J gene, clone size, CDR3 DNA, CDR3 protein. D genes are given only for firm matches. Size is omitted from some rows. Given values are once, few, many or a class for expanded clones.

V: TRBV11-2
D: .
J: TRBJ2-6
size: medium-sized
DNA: TGTGCCAGCAGCCCATTAATTCCCCTGGCCAGGGCTGGGGCCAACGTCCTGACTTTC
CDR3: CASSPLIPLARAGANVLTF

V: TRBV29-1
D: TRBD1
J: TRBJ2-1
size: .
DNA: TGCAGCGTTGAACCACGGGACAGGGGGACGGGGGAGCAGTTCTTC
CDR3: CSVEPRDRGTGEQFF

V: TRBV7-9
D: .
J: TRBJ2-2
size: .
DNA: TGTGCCAGCAGCCCCAAAGCTCTCACCGGGGAGCTGTTTTTT
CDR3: CASSPKALTGELFF

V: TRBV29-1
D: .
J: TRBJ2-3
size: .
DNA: TGCAGCGCCCTCCTCGACGGGGGCAACACAGATACGCAGTATTTT
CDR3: CSALLDGGNTDTQYF

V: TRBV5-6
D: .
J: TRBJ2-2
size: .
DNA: TGTGCCAGCAGCTTTTTCTCCGGGCCCCCCGGGGAGCTGTTTTTT
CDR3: CASSFFSGPPGELFF

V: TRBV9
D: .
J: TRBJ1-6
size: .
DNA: TGTGCCAGCAGCCCCCGGGACCGTCTTAATTCACCCCTCCACTTT
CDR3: CASSPRDRLNSPLHF

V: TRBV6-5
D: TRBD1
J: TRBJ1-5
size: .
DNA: TGTGCCAGCAGCCCGGGACAGGGGGCACGACAGCCCCAGCATTTT
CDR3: CASSPGQGARQPQHF

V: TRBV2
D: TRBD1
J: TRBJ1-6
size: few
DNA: TGTGCCAGCAAAACGACAGGGGGGGCACCCCTCCACTTT
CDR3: CASKTTGGAPLHF

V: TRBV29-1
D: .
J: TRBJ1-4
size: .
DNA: TGCAGCGTTGAAGAATCAACTAATGAAAAACTGTTTTTT
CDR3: CSVEESTNEKLFF

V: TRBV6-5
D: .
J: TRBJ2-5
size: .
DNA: TGTGCCAGCAAGGCCTTAAACCAAGAGACCCAGTACTTC
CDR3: CASKALNQETQYF

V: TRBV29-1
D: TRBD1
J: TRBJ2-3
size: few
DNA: TGCAGCGGCGGGGACAGGAATTTTGATACGCAGTATTTT
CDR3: CSGGDRNFDTQYF

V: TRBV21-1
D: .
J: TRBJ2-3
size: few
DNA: TGTGCCAGCAGCAAAATAGGGATTAGGTCCACAGATACGCAGTATTTT
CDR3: CASSKIGIRSTDTQYF

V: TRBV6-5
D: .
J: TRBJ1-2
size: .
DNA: TGTGCCAGCAGCCCCACCAGACAGGCCAACTATGGCTACACCTTC
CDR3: CASSPTRQANYGYTF

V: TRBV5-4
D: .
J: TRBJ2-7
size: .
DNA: TGTGCCAGCAGCTTGGACCTCTCCTACGAGCAGTACTTC
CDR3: CASSLDLSYEQYF

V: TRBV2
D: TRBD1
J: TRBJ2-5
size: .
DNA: TGTGCCAGCACAAGGGGGCCAGGAGAGACCCAGTACTTC
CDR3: CASTRGPGETQYF